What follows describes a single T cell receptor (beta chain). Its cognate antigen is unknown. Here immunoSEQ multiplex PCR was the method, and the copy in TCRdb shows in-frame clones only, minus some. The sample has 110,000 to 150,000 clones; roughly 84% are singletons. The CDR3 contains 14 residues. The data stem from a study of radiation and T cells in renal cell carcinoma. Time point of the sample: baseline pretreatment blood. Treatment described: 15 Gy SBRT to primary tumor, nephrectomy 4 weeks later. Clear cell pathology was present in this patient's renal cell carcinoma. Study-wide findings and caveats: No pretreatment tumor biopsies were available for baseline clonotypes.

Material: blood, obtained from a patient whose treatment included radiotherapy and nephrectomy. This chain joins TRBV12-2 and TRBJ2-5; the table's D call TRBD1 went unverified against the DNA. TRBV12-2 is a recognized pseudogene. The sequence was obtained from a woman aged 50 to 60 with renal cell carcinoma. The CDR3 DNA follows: TGTGCAAGTCGCTTAGAGGGGTGTCAAGTGACCCAGTACTTC. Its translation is CASRLEGCQVTQYF.